Presented here are 32 T cell receptor beta chains from one specimen sequenced in a study of cytomegalovirus exposure and HLA in healthy donors. 13 Jbeta primers and 60 Vbeta primers were used for the PCR. Sequencing used immunoSEQ multiplex PCR; TCRdb keeps in-frame clones, though not all of them. Here the sample spans about 140,000 clones, roughly 70% being singletons. The sequencing sample was made of PBMCs. The receptors here all came from a male donor in good health and CMV-seronegative.

CDR3 in DNA: TGTGCCAGCAGTTACTCACTAGCGGGCGGGGAGACCCAGTACTTC. Amino acids: CASSYSLAGGETQYF. The V gene is TRBV6-5, the J gene TRBJ2-5, with 9 bases lining up with TRBD2. Germline V lookup: CDR1 MNHEY, CDR2 SVGAGI. With 0 bases clipped from V and 5 bases from J, the junction kept 4 bases outside the gene matches. The length of the CDR3 is 15 residues.

This chain links TRBV5-1 with TRBJ1-3; 7 nucleotides match TRBD1. With V trimmed by 2 bases and J by 2 bases, 1 base remained unmatched. Germline lookup yields CDR1 SGHRS and CDR2 YFSETQ. The CDR3 contains 14 residues. CDR3 coding DNA: TGCGCCAGCAGCTTAGGGACAGCTGGAAACACCATATATTTT. Amino acid sequence: CASSLGTAGNTIYF.

V is TRBV27 and J is TRBJ2-4; weak D call: TRBD2 (6 bases). Germline CDR1 and CDR2: MNHEY and SMNVEV (reference sequence). CDR3 length: 14 amino acids. Trimming shortened V by 8 bases and J by 6 bases, and 17 bases separated the two germline ends. The CDR3 loop is CASRPGGTPNIQYF. The CDR3 bases are TGTGCCAGCCGGCCTGGGGGGACCCCAAACATTCAGTACTTC.

The chain is built from TRBV27 and TRBJ2-7; the match to TRBD2 covers 11 bases. CDR1 is MNHEY, CDR2 SMNVEV, per germline (reference sequence). The CDR3 length is 15 residues. The V gene end was trimmed by 6 bases and the J gene end by 3 bases; junction bases not matched to a gene: 7. The CDR3 DNA is TGTGCCAGCAGACCCCTAGCGGGAGGAATCTACGAGCAGTACTTC. It is translated as CASRPLAGGIYEQYF.

This chain uses TRBV5-6 with TRBJ2-3, with no clear D. Germline assignment: CDR1 SGHDT and CDR2 YYEEEE. Trimming took 3 bases from V and 7 from J, leaving 9 bases between them. The CDR3 is 12 residues long. CDR3 DNA sequence: TGTGCCAGCAGCTCGACTCGGAATACGCAGTATTTT. Its translation: CASSSTRNTQYF.

The V gene is TRBV7-2, the J gene TRBJ2-3, with 11 bases identical to TRBD2. This CDR3 is 16 amino acids long. CDR1 is SGHTA, CDR2 FQGNSA, per germline. V trimming: 3 bases; J trimming: 3 bases; junction bases outside the gene matches: 5. The CDR3 region is CASSFSSGGQTDTQYF. The CDR3 nucleotides read TGTGCCAGCAGCTTCTCTAGCGGGGGGCAGACAGATACGCAGTATTTT.

This rearrangement joins TRBV11-2 to TRBJ2-5, with 8 nucleotides matching TRBD1. This CDR3 is 14 amino acids long. Germline CDR1 reads SGHAT; CDR2 reads FQNNGV. With 4 bases clipped from V and 5 bases from J, the junction kept 6 bases outside the gene matches. The CDR3 loop reads CASSSGQGAETQYF. The CDR3 DNA is TGTGCCAGCAGCTCAGGCCAGGGGGCGGAGACCCAGTACTTC.

This clone was recorded once. The rearrangement joins TRBV7-9 to TRBJ2-6; unclear D gene. CDR1 and CDR2 (germline): SEHNR, FQNEAQ (reference sequence). Trimming shortened V by 1 base and J by 2 bases, and 12 bases separated the two germline ends. This CDR3 is built from 17 residues. CDR3 nucleotide sequence: TGTGCCAGCAGCTTAGGGTGGTCGGGTGCTGGGGCCAACGTCCTGACTTTC. The encoded protein is CASSLGWSGAGANVLTF.

The J gene is TRBJ2-7, the V gene TRBV11-2; no clear D. V dropped 5 bases and J dropped 7 bases, with 12 bases sitting between them. The CDR3 loop spans 12 amino acids. Germline assignment: CDR1 SGHAT and CDR2 FQNNGV. This chain's CDR3 is CASSLSRREQYF. In DNA, the CDR3 is TGTGCCAGCAGCCTCTCTCGCCGGGAGCAGTACTTC.

This chain links TRBV7-2 with TRBJ1-1; 9 bases map to TRBD1. The CDR3 is 14 amino acids. With V trimmed by 4 bases and J by 5 bases, 5 bases remained unmatched. Germline CDR1 SGHTA, CDR2 FQGNSA. For the CDR3, the DNA is TGTGCCAGCAGCTCTGGGACAGGGAGGACTGAAGCTTTCTTT. Amino acids: CASSSGTGRTEAFF.

V and J are TRBV28 and TRBJ1-2; TRBD1 matches 7 bases. V shed 4 bases and J 8 bases; nucleotides not matched to a gene: 4. The CDR3 extends over 12 amino acids. The germline gives CDR1 MDHEN, CDR2 SYDVKM. CDR3 DNA: TGTGCCAGCAGTTCGACAGGGATCGGCTACACCTTC. Protein product: CASSSTGIGYTF.

The CDR3 DNA is TGCAGTGCGGAGACGGGGGGCTACACCTTC. Residues: CSAETGGYTF. The chain joins TRBV20-1 to TRBJ1-2; unclear D gene. Germline V lookup: CDR1 DFQATT, CDR2 SNEGSKA (reference sequence). The CDR3 spans 10 residues. V was clipped by 6 bases and J by 8 bases, with 10 bases between them.

The chain couples TRBV13 to TRBJ1-1; D is ambiguous. CDR3 length equals 14 residues. Germline CDR1 and CDR2: PRHDT and FYEKMQ (reference sequence). V shed 0 bases and J shed 1 base, with 6 bases lying between them. CDR3 sequence reads: CASSLGGRNTEAFF. In DNA, the CDR3 is TGTGCCAGCAGCTTAGGTGGGAGGAACACTGAAGCTTTCTTT.

J is TRBJ1-5 and V is TRBV28; D possibly corresponds to TRBD1 (6 bases). Germline CDR1 and CDR2: MDHEN and SYDVKM. V shed 7 bases and J shed 4 bases, with 11 bases lying between them. The CDR3 has 13 amino acids. The CDR3 nucleotides read TGTGCCAGCAATCGGGACACTAATCAGCCCCAGCATTTT. It translates to CASNRDTNQPQHF.

This clone has only one observation. This chain uses TRBV2 with TRBJ1-2; 9 bases align to TRBD1. Germline loops: CDR1 SNHLY, CDR2 FYNNEI. Trimming removed 7 bases from V and 7 bases from J; junction bases left unmatched: 19. The CDR3 spans 17 residues. Here the CDR3 DNA reads TGTGCCAGCAAGAAGAACCCGGGACAGGGATCGCTTGGTGGCTACACCTTC. Its translation is CASKKNPGQGSLGGYTF.

This clone was seen only a few times. This chain links TRBV5-1 with TRBJ2-4; D may be TRBD1 (6 bases). This CDR3 has 13 residues. Trimming removed 2 bases from V and 7 bases from J, with 10 bases in between. Germline V gene sequence: CDR1 SGHRS, CDR2 YFSETQ. The CDR3: CASSLTQGNIQYF. The DNA of the CDR3 is TGCGCCAGCAGCTTAACCCAGGGGAACATTCAGTACTTC.

J is TRBJ2-7 and V is TRBV5-4, with D perhaps TRBD1 (6 bases). CDR3 length equals 15 residues. Deletions cut 4 bases from V and 6 bases from J, with 20 bases between. Germline values: CDR1 SGHNT, CDR2 YYREEE (reference sequence). The CDR3 sequence: CASSPRGGHHSEQYF. The CDR3 DNA reads TGTGCCAGCAGCCCCAGAGGGGGACACCATTCCGAGCAGTACTTC.

The chain uses TRBV9 and TRBJ2-7; D gene unclear. The CDR3 contains 14 residues. With 0 bases removed from V and 2 bases from J, the gap between germline ends came to 9 bases. The germline V gene has CDR1 SGDLS and CDR2 YYNGEE. The CDR3 DNA is TGTGCCAGCAGCGTAGGAGGCAGTACCTACGAGCAGTACTTC. This encodes CASSVGGSTYEQYF. The entire variable domain, with the rest obtained from reference TRBV9 and TRBJ2-7, is as follows: DSGVTQTPKHLITATGQRVTLRCSPRSGDLSVYWYQQSLDQGLQFLIQYYNGEERAKGNILERFSAQQFPDLHSELNLSSLELGDSALYFCASSVGGSTYEQYFGPGTRLTVT.

This clone has only one observation. The chain links TRBV19 to TRBJ2-2, with D unresolved. Germline values: CDR1 LNHDA, CDR2 SQIVND (reference sequence). Trimming removed 4 bases from V and 4 bases from J, with 13 bases in between. This CDR3 contains 15 residues. Written as DNA, the CDR3 is TGTGCCAGTAGTAGCGCCTACGAAAGCACCGGGGAGCTGTTTTTT. Translation gives CASSSAYESTGELFF.

The chain employs TRBV5-8 and TRBJ1-1; D gene unclear. Trimming removed 2 bases from V and 3 bases from J, with 11 bases in between. Germline V gene data show CDR1 as SGHTS and CDR2 as YDEGEE. The CDR3 sequence is 14 residues long. The CDR3 DNA sequence: TGTGCCAGCAGCTTCGAGGGAAGGTACACTGAAGCTTTCTTT. It translates to CASSFEGRYTEAFF.

This chain joins TRBV29-1 and TRBJ2-1, with 9 bases aligning to TRBD1. Germline CDR1 SQVTM, CDR2 ANQGSEA. Unmatched junction bases numbered 13, after V lost 7 bases and J lost 0 bases. CDR3 size: 17 residues. As DNA, the CDR3 is TGCAGCGCTGGGGGACAGGGAGGCGTACTCTCCTACAATGAGCAGTTCTTC. Translation gives CSAGGQGGVLSYNEQFF.

This sequence joins TRBV10-3 and TRBJ2-7, with 7 nucleotides matching TRBD1. Germline V lookup: CDR1 ENHRY, CDR2 SYGVKD. J was trimmed by 6 bases and V by 7 bases; bases with no gene match: 9. This CDR3 is 13 amino acids long. CDR3 sequence: CAIMPGQPSEQYF. CDR3 DNA sequence: TGTGCCATCATGCCGGGACAGCCTTCCGAGCAGTACTTC.

The chain has TRBV6-1 and TRBJ2-7, with D perhaps TRBD1 (8 bases). CDR3 length: 12 amino acids. Germline V lookup: CDR1 MNHNS, CDR2 SASEGT. With 5 bases removed from V and 12 bases from J, the gap between germline ends came to 17 bases. The CDR3 DNA sequence: TGTGCCAGCAGTACAGGGGGGGGATTCAGGTACTTC. Amino acid sequence: CASSTGGGFRYF.

The CDR3 DNA sequence: TGTGCCAGCAGCTTGTCTGATGAGCAGTTCTTC. As protein: CASSLSDEQFF. The chain couples TRBV5-4 to TRBJ2-1; D not resolved. Looked up from germline, CDR1 is SGHNT and CDR2 is YYREEE (reference sequence). V lost 1 base and J lost 8, with 4 bases in between. The CDR3 extends over 11 amino acids.

V usage is TRBV11-3 and J usage is TRBJ2-3, with 10 bases lining up with TRBD1. Germline values: CDR1 SGHNT, CDR2 YENEEA. V was clipped by 5 bases and J by 10 bases; unmatched bases: 6. This CDR3 contains 13 residues. The CDR3: CASSARTGGAQYF. CDR3 bases: TGTGCCAGCAGCGCCCGGACAGGGGGTGCGCAGTATTTT.

This chain links TRBV28 with TRBJ2-7; tentatively, D is TRBD2 (6 bases). CDR1 is MDHEN and CDR2 is SYDVKM in the germline V gene. The V gene lost 3 bases and the J gene lost 0 bases, with 27 bases spanning the gap. The CDR3 contains 20 residues. CDR3 sequence (DNA): TGTGCCAGCAGTTTTGGAGCGCCTCGAAACCGGGGGTTCCGCTCCTACGAGCAGTACTTC. Translating gives CASSFGAPRNRGFRSYEQYF.

This clone has just one count. Within the sample, other DNA sequences also encode this same CDR3. J is TRBJ1-1 and V is TRBV18; 7 positions agree with TRBD1. V trimming: 6 bases; J trimming: 5 bases; junction bases outside the gene matches: 6. The CDR3 is 13 residues long. The germline V gene encodes CDR1 KGHSH and CDR2 LQKENI. CDR3 residues: CASSPDRVTEAFF. As DNA, the CDR3 is TGTGCCAGCTCTCCTGACAGGGTAACTGAAGCTTTCTTT.

This chain connects TRBV5-1 to TRBJ1-1; D is unresolved. The V and J ends lost 4 bases and 0 bases respectively, with 10 bases between them. CDR3 length equals 14 residues. Germline-derived CDR1 and CDR2 are SGHRS and YFSETQ. The CDR3 DNA reads TGCGCCAGCAGCGTACAGACGGTGAACACTGAAGCTTTCTTT. This gives the protein CASSVQTVNTEAFF.

The gene calls are TRBV28 and TRBJ2-7; a weak D match, TRBD1 (6 bases). Germline CDR1 and CDR2: MDHEN and SYDVKM. The CDR3 runs 14 residues. V was cut by 5 bases and J by 2 bases, with 13 bases left in between. The CDR3 DNA sequence: TGTGCCAGCAGTCAGCTGGGGGCCACCTACGAGCAGTACTTC. It codes for CASSQLGATYEQYF.

A few counts support this clone. The chain has TRBV7-9 and TRBJ1-2; no reliable D call. V lost 1 base and J lost 4, with 7 bases in between. CDR1 is SEHNR and CDR2 is FQNEAQ in the germline V gene (reference sequence). There are 13 residues in the CDR3. CDR3 bases: TGTGCCAGCAGCTTAGGAGGAGTCTATGGCTACACCTTC. Translation: CASSLGGVYGYTF.

This clone was picked up one time. The chain is built from TRBV11-2 and TRBJ2-5, with D perhaps matching TRBD1 (8 bases). Looked up from germline, CDR1 is SGHAT and CDR2 is FQNNGV. The CDR3 contains 16 residues. The V end was cut by 7 bases, the J end by 5 bases, with 23 bases between. This chain's CDR3 is CASTQSGTGVVETQYF. The CDR3 DNA reads as TGTGCCAGCACCCAAAGCGGGACAGGAGTGGTTGAGACCCAGTACTTC.

The chain recombines TRBV5-1 with TRBJ1-2, with 7 bases matching TRBD1. Germline CDR1 SGHRS, CDR2 YFSETQ. Unmatched junction bases numbered 7, after V lost 4 bases and J lost 1 base. There are 15 residues in the CDR3. CDR3 sequence: CASSQGDSLNYGYTF. CDR3 bases: TGCGCCAGCAGCCAAGGGGACAGCCTTAACTATGGCTACACCTTC.